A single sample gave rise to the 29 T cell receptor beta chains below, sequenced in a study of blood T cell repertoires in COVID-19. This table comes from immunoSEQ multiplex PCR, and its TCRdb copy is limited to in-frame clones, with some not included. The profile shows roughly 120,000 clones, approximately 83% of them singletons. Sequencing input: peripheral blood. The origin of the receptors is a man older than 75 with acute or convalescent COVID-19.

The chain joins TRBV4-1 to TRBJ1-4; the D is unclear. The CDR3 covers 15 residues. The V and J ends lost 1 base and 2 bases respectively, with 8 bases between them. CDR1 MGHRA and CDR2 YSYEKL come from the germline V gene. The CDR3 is CASSQVTGTNEKLFF. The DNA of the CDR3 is TGCGCCAGCAGCCAAGTGACCGGGACTAATGAAAAACTGTTTTTT.

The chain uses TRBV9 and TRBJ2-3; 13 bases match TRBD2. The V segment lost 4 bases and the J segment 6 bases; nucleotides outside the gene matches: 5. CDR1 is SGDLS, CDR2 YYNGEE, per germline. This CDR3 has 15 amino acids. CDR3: CASSLGLAGVDTQYF. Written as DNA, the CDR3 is TGTGCCAGCAGCCTTGGACTAGCGGGAGTTGATACGCAGTATTTT.

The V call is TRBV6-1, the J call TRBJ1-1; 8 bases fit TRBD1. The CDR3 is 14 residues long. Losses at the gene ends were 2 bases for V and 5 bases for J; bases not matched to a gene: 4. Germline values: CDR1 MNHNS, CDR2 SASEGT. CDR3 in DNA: TGTGCCAGCAGTGAAACAGGGGGTCCAACTGAAGCTTTCTTT. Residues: CASSETGGPTEAFF.

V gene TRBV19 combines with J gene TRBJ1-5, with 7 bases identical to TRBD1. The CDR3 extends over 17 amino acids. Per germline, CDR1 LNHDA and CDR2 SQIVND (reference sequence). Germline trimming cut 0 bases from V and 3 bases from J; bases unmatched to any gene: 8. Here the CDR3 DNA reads TGTGCCAGTAGTATAGACGGACAGGTCATCTTCAATCAGCCCCAGCATTTT. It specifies CASSIDGQVIFNQPQHF.

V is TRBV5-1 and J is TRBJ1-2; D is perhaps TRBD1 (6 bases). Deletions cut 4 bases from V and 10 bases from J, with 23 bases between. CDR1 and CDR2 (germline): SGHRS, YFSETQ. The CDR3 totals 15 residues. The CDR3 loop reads CASSPPGGAADAYTF. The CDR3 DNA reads TGCGCCAGCAGCCCACCCGGGGGGGCCGCTGATGCCTACACCTTC.

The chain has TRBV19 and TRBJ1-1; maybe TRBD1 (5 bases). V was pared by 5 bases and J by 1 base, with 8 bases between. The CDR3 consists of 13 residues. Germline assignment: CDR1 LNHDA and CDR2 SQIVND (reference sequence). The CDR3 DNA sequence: TGTGCCAGTAGTGGGACTCCGAACACTGAAGCTTTCTTT. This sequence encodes CASSGTPNTEAFF.

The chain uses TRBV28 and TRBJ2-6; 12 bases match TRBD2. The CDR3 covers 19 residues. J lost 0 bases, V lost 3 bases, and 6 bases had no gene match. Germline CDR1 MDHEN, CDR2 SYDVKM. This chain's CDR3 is CASSFRASGRASGANVLTF. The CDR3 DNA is TGTGCCAGCAGTTTCAGGGCTAGCGGGAGGGCCTCTGGGGCCAACGTCCTGACTTTC.

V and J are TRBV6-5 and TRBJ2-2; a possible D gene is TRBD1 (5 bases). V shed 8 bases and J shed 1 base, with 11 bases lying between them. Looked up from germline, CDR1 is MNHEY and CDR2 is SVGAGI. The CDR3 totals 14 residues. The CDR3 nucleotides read TGTGCCAGCGTAGGGGCAGTGAACACCGGGGAGCTGTTTTTT. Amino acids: CASVGAVNTGELFF.

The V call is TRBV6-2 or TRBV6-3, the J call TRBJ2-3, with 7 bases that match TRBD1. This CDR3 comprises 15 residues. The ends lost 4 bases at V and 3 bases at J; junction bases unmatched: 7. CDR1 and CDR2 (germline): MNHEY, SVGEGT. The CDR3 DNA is TGTGCCAGCAGTTCCGCCGGGACAGCAACAGATACGCAGTATTTT. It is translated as CASSSAGTATDTQYF.

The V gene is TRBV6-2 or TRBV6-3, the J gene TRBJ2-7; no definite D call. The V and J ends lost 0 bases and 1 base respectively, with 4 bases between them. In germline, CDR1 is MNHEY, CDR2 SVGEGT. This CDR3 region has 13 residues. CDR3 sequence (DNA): TGTGCCAGCAGTTACTCGCGGTCCTACGAGCAGTACTTC. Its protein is CASSYSRSYEQYF.

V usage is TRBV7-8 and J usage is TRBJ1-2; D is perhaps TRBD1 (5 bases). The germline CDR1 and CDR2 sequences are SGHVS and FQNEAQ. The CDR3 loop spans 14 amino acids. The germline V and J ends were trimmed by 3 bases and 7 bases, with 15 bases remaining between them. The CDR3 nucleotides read TGTGCCAGCAGCTTGGGGACTCTTGGGGGTGGCTACACCTTC. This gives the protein CASSLGTLGGGYTF. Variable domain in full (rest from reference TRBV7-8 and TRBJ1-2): GAGVSQSPRYKVAKRGQDVALRCDPISGHVSLFWYQQALGQGPEFLTYFQNEAQLDKSGLPSDRFFAERPEGSVSTLKIQRTQQEDSAVYLCASSLGTLGGGYTFGSGTRLTVV.

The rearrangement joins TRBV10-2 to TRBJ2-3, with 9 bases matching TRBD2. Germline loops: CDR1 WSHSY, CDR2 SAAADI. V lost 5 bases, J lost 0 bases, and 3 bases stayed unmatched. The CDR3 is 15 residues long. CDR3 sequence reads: CASSRLAASTDTQYF. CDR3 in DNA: TGCGCCAGCAGTAGACTAGCGGCTAGCACAGATACGCAGTATTTT.

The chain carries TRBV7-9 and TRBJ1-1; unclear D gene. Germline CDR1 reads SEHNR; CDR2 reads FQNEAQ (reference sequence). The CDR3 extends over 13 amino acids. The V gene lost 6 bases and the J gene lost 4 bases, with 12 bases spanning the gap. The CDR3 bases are TGTGCCAGCAGTTTTAGTATCGTCACTGAAGCTTTCTTT. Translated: CASSFSIVTEAFF.

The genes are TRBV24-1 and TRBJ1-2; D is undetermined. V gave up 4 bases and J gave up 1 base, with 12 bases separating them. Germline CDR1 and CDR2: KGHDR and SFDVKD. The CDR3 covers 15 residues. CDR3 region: CATSEGSEGNYGYTF. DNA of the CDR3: TGTGCCACCAGTGAAGGGTCGGAGGGTAACTATGGCTACACCTTC.

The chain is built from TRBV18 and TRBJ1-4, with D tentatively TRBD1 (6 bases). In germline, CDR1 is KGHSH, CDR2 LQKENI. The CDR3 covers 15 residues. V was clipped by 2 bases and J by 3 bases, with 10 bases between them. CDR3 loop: CASSPEQGANEKLFF. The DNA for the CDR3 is TGTGCCAGCTCACCAGAACAGGGAGCTAATGAAAAACTGTTTTTT. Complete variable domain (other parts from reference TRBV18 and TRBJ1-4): NAGVMQNPRHLVRRRGQEARLRCSPMKGHSHVYWYRQLPEEGLKFMVYLQKENIIDESGMPKERFSAEFPKEGPSILRIQQVVRGDSAAYFCASSPEQGANEKLFFGSGTQLSVL.

Written as DNA, the CDR3 is TGTGCCAGCAGCTCGACTAGCACAGATACGCAGTATTTT. Translation gives CASSSTSTDTQYF. The rearrangement links TRBV7-3 to TRBJ2-3; D gene uncertain. Trimming left V 4 bases short and J 0 bases short, with 5 bases between. The CDR3 extends over 13 amino acids. The germline V gene has CDR1 SGHTA and CDR2 FQGTGA.

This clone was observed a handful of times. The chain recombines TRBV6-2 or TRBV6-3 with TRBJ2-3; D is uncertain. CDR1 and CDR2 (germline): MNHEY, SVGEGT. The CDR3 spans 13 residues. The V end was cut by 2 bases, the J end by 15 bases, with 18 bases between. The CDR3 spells CASSYPPPSPRYF. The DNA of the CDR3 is TGTGCCAGCAGTTACCCTCCACCGAGCCCCCGTTATTTT.

The DNA for the CDR3 is TGTGCCAGCAGACGACTAATAGCGACTAGCACAGATACGCAGTATTTT. Protein sequence: CASRRLIATSTDTQYF. This chain joins TRBV27 and TRBJ2-3; TRBD2 is a possible D gene (5 bases). The germline CDR1 and CDR2 sequences are MNHEY and SMNVEV (reference sequence). This CDR3 region has 16 residues. V was clipped by 6 bases and J by 0 bases, with 16 bases between them.

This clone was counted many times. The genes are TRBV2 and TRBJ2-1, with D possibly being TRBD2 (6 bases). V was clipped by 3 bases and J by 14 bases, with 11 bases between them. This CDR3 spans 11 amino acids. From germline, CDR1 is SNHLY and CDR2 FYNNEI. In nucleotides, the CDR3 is TGTGCCAGCAGTGAGACTAGAGAGGAGTTCTTC. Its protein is CASSETREEFF.

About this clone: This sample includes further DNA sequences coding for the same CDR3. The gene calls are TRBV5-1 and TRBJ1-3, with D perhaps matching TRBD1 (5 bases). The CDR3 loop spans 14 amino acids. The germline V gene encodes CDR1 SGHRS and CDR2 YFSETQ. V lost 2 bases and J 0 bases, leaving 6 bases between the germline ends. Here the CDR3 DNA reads TGCGCCAGCAGCTTAGACAGCTCTGGAAACACCATATATTTT. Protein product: CASSLDSSGNTIYF.

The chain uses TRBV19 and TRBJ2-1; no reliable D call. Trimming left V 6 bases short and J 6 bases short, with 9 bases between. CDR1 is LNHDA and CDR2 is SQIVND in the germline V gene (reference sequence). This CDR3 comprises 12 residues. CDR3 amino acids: CASRTGLNEQFF. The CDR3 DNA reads TGTGCCAGTAGAACTGGGCTCAATGAGCAGTTCTTC.

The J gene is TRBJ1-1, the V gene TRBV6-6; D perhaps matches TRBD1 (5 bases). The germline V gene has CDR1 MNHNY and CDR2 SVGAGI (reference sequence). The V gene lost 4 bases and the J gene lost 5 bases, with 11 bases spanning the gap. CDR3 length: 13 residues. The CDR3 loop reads CASSSTQGTEAFF. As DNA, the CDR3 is TGTGCCAGCAGTTCCACCCAGGGTACTGAAGCTTTCTTT.

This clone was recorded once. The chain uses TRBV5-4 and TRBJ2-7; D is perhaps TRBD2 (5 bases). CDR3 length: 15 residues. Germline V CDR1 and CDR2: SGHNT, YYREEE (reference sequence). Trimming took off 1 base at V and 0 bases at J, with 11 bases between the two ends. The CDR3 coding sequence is TGTGCCAGCAGCTTGTTTGCGGGTCCCTCCTACGAGCAGTACTTC. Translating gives CASSLFAGPSYEQYF.

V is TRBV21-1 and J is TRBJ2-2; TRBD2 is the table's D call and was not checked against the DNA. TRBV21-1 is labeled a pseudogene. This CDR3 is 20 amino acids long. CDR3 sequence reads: CASSNPDPGLAGRNTGELFF. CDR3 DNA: TGTGCCAGCAGCAATCCCGACCCGGGACTAGCGGGACGGAACACCGGGGAGCTGTTTTTT.

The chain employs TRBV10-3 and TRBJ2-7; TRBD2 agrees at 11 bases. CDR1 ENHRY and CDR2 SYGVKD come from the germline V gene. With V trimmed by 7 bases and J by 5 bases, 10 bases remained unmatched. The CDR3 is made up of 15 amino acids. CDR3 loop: CAINPSGGLANEQYF. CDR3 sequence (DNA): TGTGCCATCAATCCTAGCGGGGGGCTCGCTAACGAGCAGTACTTC.

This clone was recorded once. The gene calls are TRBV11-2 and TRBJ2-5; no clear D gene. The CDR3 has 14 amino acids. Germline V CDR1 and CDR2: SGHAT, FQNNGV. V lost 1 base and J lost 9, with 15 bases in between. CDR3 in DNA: TGTGCCAGCAGCTTAGGGTGGGTCGGTGCGGCCCAGTACTTC. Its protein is CASSLGWVGAAQYF.

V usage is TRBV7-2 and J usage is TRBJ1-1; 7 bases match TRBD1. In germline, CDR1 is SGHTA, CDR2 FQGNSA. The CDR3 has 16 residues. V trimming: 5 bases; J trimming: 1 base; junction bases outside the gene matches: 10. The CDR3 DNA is TGTGCCAGCAGCGCTGACAGGGAAGGGACGAACACTGAAGCTTTCTTT. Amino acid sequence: CASSADREGTNTEAFF. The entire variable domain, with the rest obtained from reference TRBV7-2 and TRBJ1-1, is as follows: GAGVSQSPSNKVTEKGKDVELRCDPISGHTALYWYRQSLGQGLEFLIYFQGNSAPDKSGLPSDRFSAERTGGSVSTLTIQRTQQEDSAVYLCASSADREGTNTEAFFGQGTRLTVV.

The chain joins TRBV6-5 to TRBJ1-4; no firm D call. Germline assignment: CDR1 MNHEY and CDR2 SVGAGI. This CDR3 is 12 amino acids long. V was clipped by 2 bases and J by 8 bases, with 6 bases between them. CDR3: CASSYVGEKLFF. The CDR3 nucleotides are TGTGCCAGCAGTTACGTGGGCGAAAAACTGTTTTTT.

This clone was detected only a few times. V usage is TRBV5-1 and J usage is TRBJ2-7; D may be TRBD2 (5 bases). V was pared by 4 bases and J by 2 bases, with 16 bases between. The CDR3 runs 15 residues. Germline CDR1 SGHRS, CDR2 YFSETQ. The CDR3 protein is CASSPERERAYEQYF. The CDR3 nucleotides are TGCGCCAGCAGCCCAGAACGGGAAAGGGCCTACGAGCAGTACTTC.